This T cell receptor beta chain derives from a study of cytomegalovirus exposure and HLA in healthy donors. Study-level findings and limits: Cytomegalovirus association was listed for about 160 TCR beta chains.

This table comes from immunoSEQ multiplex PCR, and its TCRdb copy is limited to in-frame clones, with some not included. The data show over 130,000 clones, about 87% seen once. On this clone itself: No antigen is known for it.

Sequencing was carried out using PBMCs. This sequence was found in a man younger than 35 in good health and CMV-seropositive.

The CDR3 is CASSERDTREQFF. The CDR3 DNA is TGTGCCAGCAGTGAAAGGGACACGAGGGAGCAGTTCTTC. This chain uses TRBV25-1 with TRBJ2-1; D may be TRBD1 (6 bases). The CDR3 spans 13 residues. Germline-derived CDR1 and CDR2 are MGHDK and SYGVNS. Trimming stripped 2 bases from V and 10 bases from J, with 12 bases between.